Shown below are 15 T cell receptor beta chains from a single sample sequenced in a study of cytomegalovirus exposure and HLA in healthy donors (dated by TCRdb to between 2016 and 2019). Library preparation used the immunoSEQ multiplex PCR assay. TCRdb's version of the immuneACCESS table is confined to in-frame rearrangements and falls short of the full clone set. An unresolved V gene accounts for under half of the shortfall where checked; the remainder is of unknown origin. Across this sample there are about 160,000 clones, with approximately 87% seen only once. Of the sample, 5% to 7% falls within the top ten clones. The sequenced sample consisted of PBMCs. The receptors originated from a woman under 40 in good health and CMV-seronegative.

The J gene is TRBJ2-1, the V gene TRBV27, with TRBD2 matching 8 bases. The CDR3 contains 14 residues. CDR1 is MNHEY, CDR2 SMNVEV, per germline (reference sequence). Germline trimming cut 6 bases from V and 4 bases from J; bases unmatched to any gene: 5. The CDR3 spells CASRQRGRYNEQFF. CDR3 sequence (DNA): TGTGCCAGCAGGCAGCGGGGGAGGTACAATGAGCAGTTCTTC.

A word on this clone: This same CDR3 is encoded by further DNA sequences in the sample. V and J are TRBV27 and TRBJ2-7; 10 nucleotides agree with TRBD2. The length of the CDR3 is 14 residues. The germline gives CDR1 MNHEY, CDR2 SMNVEV (reference sequence). Losses at the gene ends were 5 bases for V and 3 bases for J; bases not matched to a gene: 4. The CDR3 is CASSPRTSGYEQYF. CDR3 DNA: TGTGCCAGCAGTCCACGGACTAGCGGCTACGAGCAGTACTTC.

The rearrangement uses TRBV19 and TRBJ2-7; D unclear. The germline gives CDR1 LNHDA, CDR2 SQIVND (reference sequence). The V and J ends lost 3 bases and 6 bases respectively, with 18 bases between them. The CDR3 length is 15 residues. The CDR3 sequence: CASSMASSRLFEQYF. DNA of the CDR3: TGTGCCAGTAGTATGGCCTCGTCCAGGCTTTTCGAGCAGTACTTC.

V gene TRBV29-1 combines with J gene TRBJ1-5; a weak D match, TRBD1 (6 bases). The germline CDR1 and CDR2 sequences are SQVTM and ANQGSEA. The CDR3 runs to 13 residues. V dropped 7 bases and J dropped 4 bases, with 14 bases sitting between them. The CDR3 coding sequence is TGCAGCGCCGGACAGACAGCGAATCAGCCCCAGCATTTT. It yields the protein CSAGQTANQPQHF.

V is TRBV5-4 and J is TRBJ2-7; D unclear. Germline CDR1 is SGHNT and CDR2 is YYREEE (reference sequence). Between the trimmed V and J ends, which lost 0 bases and 6 bases, there was a span of 13 bases. This CDR3 comprises 14 residues. As DNA, the CDR3 is TGTGCCAGCAGCTTGGTCGACCCGGCGAGCGAGCAGTACTTC. Protein: CASSLVDPASEQYF.

The chain uses TRBV6-6 and TRBJ1-1; TRBD1 agrees at 7 bases. Germline lookup yields CDR1 MNHNY and CDR2 SVGAGI (reference sequence). The trim removed 0 bases at V and 4 bases at J, leaving 2 bases unmatched. The CDR3 loop spans 14 amino acids. CDR3 amino acids: CASSYSTGRTEAFF. CDR3 DNA sequence: TGTGCCAGCAGTTACTCGACAGGGCGCACTGAAGCTTTCTTT.

The rearrangement links TRBV9 to TRBJ2-5; TRBD2 matches 7 bases. The CDR3 runs to 16 residues. Looked up from germline, CDR1 is SGDLS and CDR2 is YYNGEE. V gave up 0 bases and J gave up 4 bases; unmatched junction bases: 9. In DNA form, the CDR3 reads TGTGCCAGCAGCGTAGGAGGACTAGTTCGGGGAGAGACCCAGTACTTC. Amino acid sequence: CASSVGGLVRGETQYF.

In DNA form, the CDR3 reads TGTGCCATCAGTGAGGGGGGACTAGCGGAGCTCAACAATGAGCAGTTCTTC. Amino acids: CAISEGGLAELNNEQFF. The gene calls are TRBV10-3 and TRBJ2-1; 11 bases agree with TRBD2. With V trimmed by 2 bases and J by 5 bases, 8 bases remained unmatched. The CDR3 totals 17 residues. Per germline, CDR1 ENHRY and CDR2 SYGVKD.

This chain joins TRBV29-1 and TRBJ1-2; D might be TRBD1 (6 bases). This CDR3 is built from 11 residues. Germline V gene lookup returns CDR1 SQVTM and CDR2 ANQGSEA. The ends were cut back, 6 bases at V and 3 bases at J, with 8 bases in the middle. DNA for the CDR3: TGCAGCGTCAGGGGAGACTATGGCTACACCTTC. Residues: CSVRGDYGYTF. The whole variable domain, remainder taken from reference TRBV29-1 and TRBJ1-2, is SAVISQKPSRDICQRGTSLTIQCQVDSQVTMMFWYRQQPGQSLTLIATANQGSEATYESGFVIDKFPISRPNLTFSTLTVSNMSPEDSSIYLCSVRGDYGYTFGSGTRLTVV.

This chain links TRBV10-3 with TRBJ2-7; 10 nucleotides agree with TRBD1. V lost 3 bases and J lost 0; bases outside the gene matches: 14. This CDR3 contains 19 residues. Germline-derived CDR1 and CDR2 are ENHRY and SYGVKD. CDR3 nucleotide sequence: TGTGCCATCAGTGATAAGTTGGGGACAGGGGTCACCCTCTCCTACGAGCAGTACTTC. As protein: CAISDKLGTGVTLSYEQYF.

V gene TRBV19 combines with J gene TRBJ1-3, with D tentatively TRBD1 (5 bases). V was clipped by 2 bases and J by 0 bases, with 11 bases between them. CDR1 is LNHDA and CDR2 is SQIVND in the germline V gene (reference sequence). CDR3 length: 16 amino acids. CDR3 sequence: CASSIQGRTSGNTIYF. The CDR3 nucleotides are TGTGCCAGTAGTATACAGGGAAGAACCTCTGGAAACACCATATATTTT. The full variable domain, completed using reference TRBV19 and TRBJ1-3, is DGGITQSPKYLFRKEGQNVTLSCEQNLNHDAMYWYRQDPGQGLRLIYYSQIVNDFQKGDIAEGYSVSREKKESFPLTVTSAQKNPTAFYLCASSIQGRTSGNTIYFGEGSWLTVV.

The rearrangement joins TRBV5-1 to TRBJ2-7; no clear D gene. The CDR3 contains 11 residues. Germline V gene sequence: CDR1 SGHRS, CDR2 YFSETQ. The ends were cut back, 2 bases at V and 2 bases at J, with 2 bases in the middle. The CDR3 protein is CASSLPYEQYF. Here the CDR3 DNA reads TGCGCCAGCAGCTTACCCTACGAGCAGTACTTC.

Regarding this clone: The same CDR3 arises from other DNA sequences in this sample as well. The chain couples TRBV6-6 to TRBJ2-7; possibly TRBD1 for D (5 bases). There are 13 residues in the CDR3. Germline V CDR1 and CDR2: MNHNY, SVGAGI (reference sequence). V gave up 0 bases and J gave up 4 bases, with 7 bases separating them. In nucleotides, the CDR3 is TGTGCCAGCAGTTACTCCCAGGGTTACGAGCAGTACTTC. Translation gives CASSYSQGYEQYF.

The chain employs TRBV5-8 and TRBJ2-7; D could derive from TRBD1 or TRBD2 (5 bases each). V lost 7 bases and J 3 bases, leaving 17 bases between the germline ends. Looked up from germline, CDR1 is SGHTS and CDR2 is YDEGEE. The CDR3 contains 14 residues. CDR3 DNA sequence: TGTGCCAGCCCCCGGTGGGTGGGGGTCTACGAGCAGTACTTC. Residues: CASPRWVGVYEQYF. The variable domain in full, with the rest retrieved from reference TRBV5-8 and TRBJ2-7, is EAGVTQSPTHLIKTRGQQATLRCSPISGHTSVYWYQQALGLGLQFLLWYDEGEERNRGNFPPRFSGRQFPNYSSELNVNALELEDSALYLCASPRWVGVYEQYFGPGTRLTVT.

This clone is a singleton in its sample. The chain has TRBV5-1 and TRBJ2-7; maybe TRBD1 (5 bases). Per the germline V gene, CDR1 is SGHRS and CDR2 is YFSETQ. V shed 6 bases and J shed 1 base, with 11 bases lying between them. This CDR3 spans 13 amino acids. CDR3 nucleotides: TGCGCCAGCAAACCAAGGGGTTCCTACGAGCAGTACTTC. The encoded protein is CASKPRGSYEQYF.